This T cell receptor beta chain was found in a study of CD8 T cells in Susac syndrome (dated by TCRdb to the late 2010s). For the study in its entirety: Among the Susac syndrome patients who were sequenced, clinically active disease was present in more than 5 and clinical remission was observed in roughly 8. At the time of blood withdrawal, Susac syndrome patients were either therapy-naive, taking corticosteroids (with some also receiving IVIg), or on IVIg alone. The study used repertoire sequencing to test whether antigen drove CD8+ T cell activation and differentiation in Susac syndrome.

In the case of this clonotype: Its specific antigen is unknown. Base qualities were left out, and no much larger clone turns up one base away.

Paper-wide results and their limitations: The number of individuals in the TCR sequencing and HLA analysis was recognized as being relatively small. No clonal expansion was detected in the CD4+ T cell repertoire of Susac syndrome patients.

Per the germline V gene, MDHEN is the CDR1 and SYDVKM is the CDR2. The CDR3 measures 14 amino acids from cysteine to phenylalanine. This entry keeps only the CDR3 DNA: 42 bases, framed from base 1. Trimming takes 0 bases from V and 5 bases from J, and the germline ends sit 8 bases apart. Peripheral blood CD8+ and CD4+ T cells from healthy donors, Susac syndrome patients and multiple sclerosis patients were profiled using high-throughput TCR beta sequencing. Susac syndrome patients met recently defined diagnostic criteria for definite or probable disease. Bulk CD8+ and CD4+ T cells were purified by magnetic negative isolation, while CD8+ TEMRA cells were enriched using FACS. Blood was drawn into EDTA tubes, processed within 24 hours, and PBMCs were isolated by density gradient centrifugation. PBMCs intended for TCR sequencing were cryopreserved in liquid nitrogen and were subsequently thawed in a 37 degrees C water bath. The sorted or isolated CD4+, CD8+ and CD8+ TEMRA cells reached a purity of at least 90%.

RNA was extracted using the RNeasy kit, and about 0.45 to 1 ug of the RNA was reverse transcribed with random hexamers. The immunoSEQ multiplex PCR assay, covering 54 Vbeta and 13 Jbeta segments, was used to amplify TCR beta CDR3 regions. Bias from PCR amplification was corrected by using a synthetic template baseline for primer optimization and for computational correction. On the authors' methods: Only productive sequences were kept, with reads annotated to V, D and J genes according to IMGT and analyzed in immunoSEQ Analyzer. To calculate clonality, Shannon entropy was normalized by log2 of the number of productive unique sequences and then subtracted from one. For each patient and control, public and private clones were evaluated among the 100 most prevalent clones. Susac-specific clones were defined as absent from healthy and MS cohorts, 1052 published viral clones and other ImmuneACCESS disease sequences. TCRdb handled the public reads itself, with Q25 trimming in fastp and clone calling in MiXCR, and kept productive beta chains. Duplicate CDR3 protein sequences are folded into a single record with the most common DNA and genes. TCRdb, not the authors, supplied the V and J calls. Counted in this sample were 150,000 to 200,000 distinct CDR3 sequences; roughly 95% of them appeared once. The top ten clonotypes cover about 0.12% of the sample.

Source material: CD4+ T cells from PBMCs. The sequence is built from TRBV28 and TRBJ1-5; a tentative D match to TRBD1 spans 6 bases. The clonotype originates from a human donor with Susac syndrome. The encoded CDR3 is CASSLWNRDQPQHF. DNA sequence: TGTGCCAGCAGTTTATGGAACAGGGATCAGCCCCAGCATTTT.